These 27 T cell receptor beta chains share one sample of origin, sequenced in a study of T cells in Graves' hyperthyroidism and ophthalmopathy. The CDR3 regions of TCR beta were amplified from RNA transcripts. TCR CDR3 underwent first-round RT-PCR with the HTBI primer set. TCRdb ran MiXCR on the multiplex PCR reads and lists one entry per CDR3 protein. The sample comprises some 270,000 distinct CDR3 sequences, roughly 13% of which are singletons, and approximately 7.8% rests with the top ten. What was sequenced was blood. The receptors stem from a woman aged 25 to 39 with Graves' hyperthyroidism that later progressed to Graves' ophthalmopathy.

This clonotype was seen many times. The rearrangement joins TRBV28 to TRBJ2-1; the D is unclear. The V gene's germline CDR1 is MDHEN and CDR2 SYDVKM. The CDR3 runs 13 residues. The V end was cut by 7 bases, the J end by 8 bases, with 15 bases between. CDR3 sequence reads: CASTTSLVYEQFF. In nucleotides, the CDR3 is TGTGCCAGCACCACATCTCTCGTCTATGAGCAGTTCTTC.

This clonotype came up many times. Here the CDR3 DNA reads TGTGCCAGCTCACCGGCCAGGAACACCGGGGAGCTGTTTTTT. This encodes CASSPARNTGELFF. J is TRBJ2-2 and V is TRBV18; D gene uncertain. V lost 3 bases and J 1 base, leaving 6 bases between the germline ends. Germline CDR1 KGHSH, CDR2 LQKENI. This CDR3 is 14 amino acids long.

In its sample, this clonotype was seen many times. This chain links TRBV19 with TRBJ1-1, with D perhaps matching TRBD1 (6 bases). V was clipped by 4 bases and J by 0 bases, with 15 bases between them. CDR1 LNHDA and CDR2 SQIVND come from the germline V gene (reference sequence). This CDR3 is 16 amino acids long. CDR3 protein: CASSSLAGVLNTEAFF. Here the CDR3 DNA reads TGTGCCAGTAGTAGTCTCGCAGGGGTCTTGAACACTGAAGCTTTCTTT.

This clonotype appeared a few times. A single base separates this from a much larger clone, so it may be a read error. The chain employs TRBV11-2 and TRBJ2-6; D gene uncertain. V lost 1 base and J 5 bases, leaving 9 bases between the germline ends. The CDR3 totals 15 residues. From germline, CDR1 is SGHAT and CDR2 FQNNGV. The CDR3 is CASSLGAARANVLTF. CDR3 nucleotide sequence: TGTGCCAGCAGCTTAGGGGCGGCTAGGGCCAACGTCCTGACTTTC.

This clonotype has more than one count but fewer than ten. The rearrangement links TRBV18 to TRBJ2-7, with D hard to call. CDR3 length: 14 amino acids. In germline, CDR1 is KGHSH, CDR2 LQKENI. V shed 6 bases and J shed 3 bases, with 15 bases lying between them. The CDR3 DNA follows: TGTGCCAGCTCCCGCCCGGAAGGATTCTACGAGCAGTACTTC. As protein: CASSRPEGFYEQYF.

Many counts were recorded for this clonotype. The gene calls are TRBV3-1 and TRBJ1-2, with D unclear. The CDR3 spans 11 residues. Germline V gives CDR1 LGHDT, CDR2 YNNKEL (reference sequence). Trimming shortened V by 5 bases and J by 4 bases, and 5 bases separated the two germline ends. The CDR3 DNA is TGTGCCAGCAGCGGTCCCTATGGCTACACCTTC. Its translation is CASSGPYGYTF.

This clonotype was found many times. The genes are TRBV29-1 and TRBJ1-1, with 7 bases that match TRBD1. The CDR3 extends over 13 amino acids. Germline CDR1 is SQVTM and CDR2 is ANQGSEA. In DNA form, the CDR3 reads TGCATCCCTGATCGGCAGGGGGACACTGAAGCTTTCTTT. Translation: CIPDRQGDTEAFF.

The table lists this clonotype with many counts. This chain uses TRBV7-9 with TRBJ2-7, with D possibly called TRBD1 or TRBD2 (5 bases each). There are 16 residues in the CDR3. The germline V gene encodes CDR1 SEHNR and CDR2 FQNEAQ (reference sequence). Trimming removed 4 bases at V and 3 bases at J, with 19 bases between. CDR3 DNA sequence: TGTGCCAGCAGCTCACCCGGGGCACTTTTGGGCTACGAGCAGTACTTC. The encoded protein is CASSSPGALLGYEQYF.

This clonotype was found many times. The rearrangement links TRBV30 to TRBJ2-5; D gene unclear. With 3 bases removed from V and 5 bases from J, the gap between germline ends came to 13 bases. CDR1 is GTSNPN and CDR2 is SVGIG in the germline V gene (reference sequence). The CDR3 contains 13 residues. Here the CDR3 DNA reads TGTGCCTGGAGACCAGAGCCGGTCGAGACCCAGTACTTC. It encodes CAWRPEPVETQYF. The full variable domain, rest sourced from reference TRBV30 and TRBJ2-5, is SQTIHQWPATLVQPVGSPLSLECTVEGTSNPNLYWYRQAAGRGLQLLFYSVGIGQISSEVPQNLSASRPQDRQFILSSKKLLLSDSGFYLCAWRPEPVETQYFGPGTRLLVL.

Points on this clonotype: Without the conserved terminal phenylalanine or tryptophan, this CDR3 likely stems from a read error. V gene TRBV12-3 or TRBV12-4 combines with J gene TRBJ1-5; D remains unclear. Trimming stripped 6 bases from V and 0 bases from J, with 6 bases between. CDR3 size: 13 residues. The CDR3 spells CASSETSNQPQHL. Here the CDR3 DNA reads TGTGCCAGCAGCGAGACTAGCAATCAGCCCCAGCATCTT.

This clonotype showed up just a few times. The chain is built from TRBV19 and TRBJ1-1, with D possibly matching TRBD1 (6 bases). The CDR3 sequence is 14 residues long. V lost 10 bases and J lost 2, with 17 bases in between. Germline V gene data show CDR1 as LNHDA and CDR2 as SQIVND (reference sequence). The CDR3 region has the DNA TGTGCCACTACACCGGGGGGGGGCAACACTGAAGCTTTCTTT. This gives the protein CATTPGGGNTEAFF.

This clonotype was seen a handful of times. The chain has TRBV13 and TRBJ2-1, with a tentative D call TRBD2 (10 bases). CDR3 size: 24 residues. Trimming pared 5 bases from V and 6 bases from J, leaving 44 bases between. CDR1 is PRHDT and CDR2 is FYEKMQ in the germline V gene (reference sequence). The chain's CDR3 is CASSPLSDRGLNSASGSGSNEQFF. DNA for the CDR3: TGTGCCAGCAGCCCACTCTCGGACAGGGGTCTTAATAGTGCTAGCGGGAGTGGGTCCAATGAGCAGTTCTTC. Full variable domain (outside the CDR3, taken from reference TRBV13 and TRBJ2-1): AAGVIQSPRHLIKEKRETATLKCYPIPRHDTVYWYQQGPGQDPQFLISFYEKMQSDKGSIPDRFSAQQFSDYHSELNMSSLELGDSALYFCASSPLSDRGLNSASGSGSNEQFFGPGTRLTVL.

The V and J genes are TRBV5-8 and TRBJ2-2; D remains ambiguous. Trimming took off 5 bases at V and 6 bases at J, with 23 bases between the two ends. Germline values: CDR1 SGHTS, CDR2 YDEGEE. The CDR3 runs to 17 residues. CDR3 amino acids: CASSSWSVLRAAGELFF. The CDR3 DNA is TGTGCCAGCAGTTCTTGGTCGGTGTTACGGGCGGCCGGGGAGCTGTTTTTT.

As regards this clonotype: At one end, the junction sequence differs from germline, possibly due to a read error. V and J are TRBV6-1 and TRBJ2-1; D is undetermined. The CDR3 has 12 residues. Germline CDR1 MNHNS, CDR2 SASEGT. The CDR3 loop is CASNEEIYEQFF. The CDR3 nucleotides are TGTGCCAGCAATGAAGAAATATATGAGCAGTTCTTC.

This clonotype was counted at least ten times. The chain recombines TRBV7-2 with TRBJ2-3, with unresolved D. This CDR3 is built from 13 residues. Trimming cost V 3 bases and J 6 bases, with 10 bases left between them. Per germline, CDR1 SGHTA and CDR2 FQGNSA. CDR3 amino acids: CASSFASSDTQYF. The CDR3 nucleotides are TGTGCCAGCAGCTTCGCGTCCTCGGATACGCAGTATTTT.

On this clonotype: A read error is likely, as this CDR3 ends without the conserved phenylalanine or tryptophan. Because the CDR3's place on the DNA is in doubt, the DNA is left out and the CDR3 is given as listed by TCRdb. This sequence joins TRBV11-2 and TRBJ1-1; the tabulated D call, TRBD1, remains unverified against the DNA. The germline V gene has CDR1 SGHAT and CDR2 FQNNGV. The CDR3 spans 15 residues, counting both ends. The CDR3 loop is CASSLDRTGNTEAFL.

This clonotype was detected ten times or more. This sequence joins TRBV28 and TRBJ2-7; tentatively, D is TRBD1 (6 bases). CDR1 MDHEN and CDR2 SYDVKM come from the germline V gene. V lost 6 bases to trimming and J lost 4 bases, with 10 bases between them. This CDR3 has 12 residues. Here the CDR3 DNA reads TGTGCCAGCAGGGGGGCCATATACGAGCAGTACTTC. Translated, it gives CASRGAIYEQYF.

The J gene is TRBJ2-5, the V gene TRBV5-1, with no clear D. Looked up from germline, CDR1 is SGHRS and CDR2 is YFSETQ. There are 13 residues in the CDR3. Trimming pared 1 base from V and 1 base from J, leaving 5 bases between. DNA for the CDR3: TGCGCCAGCAGCTTGTGGATCCAAGAGACCCAGTACTTC. Protein: CASSLWIQETQYF. The whole variable domain, filled in from reference TRBV5-1 and TRBJ2-5, reads KAGVTQTPRYLIKTRGQQVTLSCSPISGHRSVSWYQQTPGQGLQFLFEYFSETQRNKGNFPGRFSGRQFSNSRSEMNVSTLELGDSALYLCASSLWIQETQYFGPGTRLLVL.

The chain recombines TRBV4-3 with TRBJ1-3; D is unclear. The V gene's germline CDR1 is LGHNA and CDR2 YSLEER. The V gene lost 0 bases and the J gene lost 14 bases, with 17 bases spanning the gap. The CDR3 loop spans 14 amino acids. CDR3 loop: CASSQDSVAGVVYF. The DNA of the CDR3 is TGCGCCAGCAGCCAAGATTCGGTAGCGGGAGTAGTATATTTT.

V and J are TRBV5-1 and TRBJ2-7; TRBD2 aligns across 8 bases. There are 16 residues in the CDR3. Trimming removed 2 bases from V and 7 bases from J; junction bases left unmatched: 14. Germline loops: CDR1 SGHRS, CDR2 YFSETQ. Here the CDR3 DNA reads TGCGCCAGCAGCTTCCCTGCCGGGACTAGTCCTGGAGAGCAGTACTTC. Protein product: CASSFPAGTSPGEQYF. The entire variable domain, with the rest obtained from reference TRBV5-1 and TRBJ2-7, is as follows: KAGVTQTPRYLIKTRGQQVTLSCSPISGHRSVSWYQQTPGQGLQFLFEYFSETQRNKGNFPGRFSGRQFSNSRSEMNVSTLELGDSALYLCASSFPAGTSPGEQYFGPGTRLTVT.

The V and J genes are TRBV25-1 and TRBJ1-6; no definite D call. The CDR3 sequence is 14 residues long. Germline CDR1 reads MGHDK; CDR2 reads SYGVNS. V lost 2 bases, J lost 10 bases, and 12 bases lay in between. The CDR3 here is CASSEAQVGSPLHF. Written as DNA, the CDR3 is TGTGCCAGCAGTGAAGCCCAGGTTGGATCACCCCTCCACTTT.

There are many counts of this clonotype. J is TRBJ2-7 and V is TRBV29-1; maybe TRBD1 (6 bases). Germline V gene data show CDR1 as SQVTM and CDR2 as ANQGSEA. The CDR3 sequence is 11 residues long. Trimming removed 7 bases at V and 4 bases at J, with 11 bases between. CDR3 in amino acids: CSGFTGYEQYF. CDR3 coding DNA: TGCAGCGGTTTCACAGGGTACGAGCAGTACTTC.

This clonotype was counted many times. This chain uses TRBV28 with TRBJ2-3; 15 nucleotides line up with TRBD2. The CDR3 contains 19 residues. Germline-derived CDR1 and CDR2 are MDHEN and SYDVKM. J gave up 1 base and V 5 bases, and 10 bases lay outside the gene matches. The CDR3 sequence: CASSKTGTSGRRGTDTQYF. CDR3 DNA: TGTGCCAGCAGTAAAACCGGGACTAGCGGGAGGAGGGGCACAGATACGCAGTATTTT.

This clonotype was detected many times. The V gene is TRBV12-3 or TRBV12-4, the J gene TRBJ2-2; D is uncertain. The V end was cut by 6 bases, the J end by 2 bases, with 10 bases between. The CDR3 runs to 14 residues. Here the CDR3 reads CASSQQENTGELFF. The CDR3 nucleotides read TGTGCCAGCAGCCAACAAGAAAACACCGGGGAGCTGTTTTTT.

The V and J genes are TRBV24-1 and TRBJ2-3; no definite D call. Germline V gene data show CDR1 as KGHDR and CDR2 as SFDVKD. The CDR3 has 14 residues. V was shortened by 1 base and J by 3 bases, with 7 bases between the two germline ends. The CDR3 nucleotides read TGTGCCACCAGTGATTTATCGGTGACAGATACGCAGTATTTT. This codes for CATSDLSVTDTQYF.

This clonotype was found many times. This rearrangement joins TRBV24-1 to TRBJ1-2; TRBD1 is a possible D gene (6 bases). Germline V gives CDR1 KGHDR, CDR2 SFDVKD. Between the trimmed V and J ends, which lost 3 bases and 1 base, there was a span of 8 bases. The length of the CDR3 is 14 residues. The CDR3 nucleotides are TGTGCCACCAGTGATCCGGACAGTAACTATGGCTACACCTTC. Protein: CATSDPDSNYGYTF.

In this sample, this clonotype turned up many times. This chain joins TRBV7-9 and TRBJ2-1; 7 nucleotides line up with TRBD2. This CDR3 is 16 amino acids long. The germline CDR1 and CDR2 sequences are SEHNR and FQNEAQ (reference sequence). J lost 3 bases, V lost 2 bases, and 7 bases had no gene match. This CDR3 reads CASSLRGSGDYNEQFF. DNA of the CDR3: TGTGCCAGCAGCTTAAGAGGCAGCGGGGACTACAATGAGCAGTTCTTC. The entire variable domain, with the rest obtained from reference TRBV7-9 and TRBJ2-1, is as follows: DTGVSQNPRHKITKRGQNVTFRCDPISEHNRLYWYRQTLGQGPEFLTYFQNEAQLEKSRLLSDRFSAERPKGSFSTLEIQRTEQGDSAMYLCASSLRGSGDYNEQFFGPGTRLTVL.